The clone carrying this T cell receptor (beta chain) was found many times. Its cognate antigen is unknown. The data are from a study of T cells in Graves' hyperthyroidism and ophthalmopathy. RNA transcripts were the template for amplifying TCR beta CDR3 regions. First-round RT-PCR with HTBI primers amplified the TCR CDR3 region. TCRdb used MiXCR to reprocess the multiplex PCR reads, holding one entry per CDR3 protein. This sample has about 380,000 distinct CDR3 sequences; 13% occur once, and the top ten carry less than 25%. Any patient presenting with uncontrolled infection, other autoimmune disease, pregnancy or lactation was left out. The authors obtained PBMCs from around 10 ml of fresh peripheral blood. Study-level points and caveats: The model's output predicted ophthalmopathy at a median of approximately 6.5 months prior to onset.

V was shortened by 1 base and J by 1 base, with 11 bases between the two germline ends. Germline-derived CDR1 and CDR2 are DFQATT and SNEGSKA (reference sequence). This CDR3 region has 15 residues. The TCR comes from a man aged 25-40 years with Graves' hyperthyroidism that later progressed to Graves' ophthalmopathy. Sequenced: blood. The V and J genes are TRBV20-1 and TRBJ2-1; a possible D gene is TRBD1 (6 bases). CDR3 residues: CSARARQGSYNEQFF. The CDR3 DNA reads as TGCAGTGCTAGAGCTAGGCAGGGGTCCTACAATGAGCAGTTCTTC.